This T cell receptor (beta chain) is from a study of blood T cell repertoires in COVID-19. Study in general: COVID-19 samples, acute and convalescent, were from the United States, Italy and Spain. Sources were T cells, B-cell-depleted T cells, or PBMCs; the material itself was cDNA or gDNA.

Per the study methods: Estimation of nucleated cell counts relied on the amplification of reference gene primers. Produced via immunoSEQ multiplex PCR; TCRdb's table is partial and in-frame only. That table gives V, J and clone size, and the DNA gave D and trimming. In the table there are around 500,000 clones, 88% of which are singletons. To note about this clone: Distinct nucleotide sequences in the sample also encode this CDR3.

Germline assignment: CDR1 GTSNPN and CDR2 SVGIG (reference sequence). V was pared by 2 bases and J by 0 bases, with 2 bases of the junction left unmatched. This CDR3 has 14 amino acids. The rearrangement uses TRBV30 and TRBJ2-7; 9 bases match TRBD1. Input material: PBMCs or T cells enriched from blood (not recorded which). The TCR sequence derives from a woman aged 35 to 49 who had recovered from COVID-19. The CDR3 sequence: CAWSLGQGSYEQYF. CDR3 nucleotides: TGTGCCTGGAGTCTGGGACAGGGCTCCTACGAGCAGTACTTC. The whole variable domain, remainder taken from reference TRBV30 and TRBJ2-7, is SQTIHQWPATLVQPVGSPLSLECTVEGTSNPNLYWYRQAAGRGLQLLFYSVGIGQISSEVPQNLSASRPQDRQFILSSKKLLLSDSGFYLCAWSLGQGSYEQYFGPGTRLTVT.